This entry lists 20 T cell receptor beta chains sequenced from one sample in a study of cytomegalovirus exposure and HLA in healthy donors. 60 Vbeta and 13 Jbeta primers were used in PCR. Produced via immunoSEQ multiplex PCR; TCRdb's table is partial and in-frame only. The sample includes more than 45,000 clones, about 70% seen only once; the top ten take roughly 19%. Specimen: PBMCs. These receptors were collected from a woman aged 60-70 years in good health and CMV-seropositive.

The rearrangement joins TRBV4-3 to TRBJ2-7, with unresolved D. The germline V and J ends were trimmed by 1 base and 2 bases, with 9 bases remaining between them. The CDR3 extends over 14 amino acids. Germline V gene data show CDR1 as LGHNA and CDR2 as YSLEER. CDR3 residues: CASSQGAGTYEQYF. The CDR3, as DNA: TGCGCCAGCAGCCAAGGGGCAGGAACCTACGAGCAGTACTTC.

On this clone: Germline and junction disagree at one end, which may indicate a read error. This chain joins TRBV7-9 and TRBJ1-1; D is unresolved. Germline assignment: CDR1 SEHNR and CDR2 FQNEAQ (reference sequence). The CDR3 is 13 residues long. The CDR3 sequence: CSSSLEWRAEAFF. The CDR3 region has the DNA TGTTCCAGCAGCTTAGAGTGGAGGGCCGAAGCTTTCTTT. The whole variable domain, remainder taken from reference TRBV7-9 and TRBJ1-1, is DTGVSQNPRHKITKRGQNVTFRCDPISEHNRLYWYRQTLGQGPEFLTYFQNEAQLEKSRLLSDRFSAERPKGSFSTLEIQRTEQGDSAMYLCSSSLEWRAEAFFGQGTRLTVV.

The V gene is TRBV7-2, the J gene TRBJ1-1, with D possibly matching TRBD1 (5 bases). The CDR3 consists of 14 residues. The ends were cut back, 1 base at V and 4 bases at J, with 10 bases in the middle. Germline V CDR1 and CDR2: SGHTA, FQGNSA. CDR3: CASSLVGGSTEAFF. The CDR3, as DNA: TGTGCCAGCAGCTTAGTCGGGGGGAGCACTGAAGCTTTCTTT.

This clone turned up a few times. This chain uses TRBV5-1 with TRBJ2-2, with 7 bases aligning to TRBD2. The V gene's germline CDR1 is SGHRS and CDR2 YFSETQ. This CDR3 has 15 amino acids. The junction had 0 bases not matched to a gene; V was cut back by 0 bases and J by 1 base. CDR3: CASSLAGGNTGELFF. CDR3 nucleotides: TGCGCCAGCAGCTTGGCGGGGGGGAACACCGGGGAGCTGTTTTTT.

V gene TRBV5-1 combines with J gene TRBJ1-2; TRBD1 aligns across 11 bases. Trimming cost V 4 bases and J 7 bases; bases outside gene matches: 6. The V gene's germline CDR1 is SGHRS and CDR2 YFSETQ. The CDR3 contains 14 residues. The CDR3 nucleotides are TGCGCCAGCAGCGAAGGACAGGGGGCGGGTGGCTACACCTTC. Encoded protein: CASSEGQGAGGYTF.

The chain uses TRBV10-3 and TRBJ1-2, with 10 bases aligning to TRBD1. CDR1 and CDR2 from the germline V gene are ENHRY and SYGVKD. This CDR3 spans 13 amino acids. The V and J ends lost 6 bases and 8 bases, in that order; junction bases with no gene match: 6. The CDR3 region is CAIRFGTGEGYTF. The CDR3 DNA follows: TGTGCCATCAGATTTGGGACAGGGGAAGGCTACACCTTC.

For the CDR3, the DNA is TGTGCCAGCAGCTTAGACAGTATGAACACTGAAGCTTTCTTT. This sequence encodes CASSLDSMNTEAFF. The gene calls are TRBV5-4 and TRBJ1-1, with D possibly being TRBD1 (5 bases). The germline V gene encodes CDR1 SGHNT and CDR2 YYREEE (reference sequence). Trimming took 2 bases from V and 0 from J, leaving 8 bases between them. This CDR3 spans 14 amino acids.

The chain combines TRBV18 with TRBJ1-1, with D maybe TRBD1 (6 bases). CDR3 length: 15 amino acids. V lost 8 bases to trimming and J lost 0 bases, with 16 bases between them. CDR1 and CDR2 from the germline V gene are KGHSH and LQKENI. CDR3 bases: TGTGCCAGCCCAGTTGGGGGCAGCGTGAACACTGAAGCTTTCTTT. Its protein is CASPVGGSVNTEAFF.

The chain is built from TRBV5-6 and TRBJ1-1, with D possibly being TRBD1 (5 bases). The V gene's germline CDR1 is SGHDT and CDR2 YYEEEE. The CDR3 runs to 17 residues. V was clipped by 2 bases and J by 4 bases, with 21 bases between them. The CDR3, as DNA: TGTGCCAGCAGCTTCCGTTACGGGGAGGGGCGCGGCACTGAAGCTTTCTTT. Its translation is CASSFRYGEGRGTEAFF.

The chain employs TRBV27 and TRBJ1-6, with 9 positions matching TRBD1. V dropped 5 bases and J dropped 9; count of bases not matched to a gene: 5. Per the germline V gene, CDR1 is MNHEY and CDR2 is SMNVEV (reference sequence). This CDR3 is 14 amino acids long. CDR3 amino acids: CASSQDRGGSPLHF. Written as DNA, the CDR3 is TGTGCCAGCAGTCAGGACAGGGGTGGTTCACCCCTCCACTTT.

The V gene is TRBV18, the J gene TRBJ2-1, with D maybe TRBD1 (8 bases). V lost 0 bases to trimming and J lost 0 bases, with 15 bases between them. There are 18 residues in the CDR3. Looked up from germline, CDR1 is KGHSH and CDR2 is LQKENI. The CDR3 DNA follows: TGTGCCAGCTCACCACCTAACACAGGGGGGGTCTCCTACAATGAGCAGTTCTTC. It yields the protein CASSPPNTGGVSYNEQFF.

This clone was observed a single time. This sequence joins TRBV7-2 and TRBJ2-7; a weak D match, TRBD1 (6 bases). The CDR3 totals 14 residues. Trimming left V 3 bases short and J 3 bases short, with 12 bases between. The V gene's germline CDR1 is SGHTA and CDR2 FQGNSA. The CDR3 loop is CASSFWGQIYEQYF. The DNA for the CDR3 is TGTGCCAGCAGCTTCTGGGGGCAGATCTACGAGCAGTACTTC.

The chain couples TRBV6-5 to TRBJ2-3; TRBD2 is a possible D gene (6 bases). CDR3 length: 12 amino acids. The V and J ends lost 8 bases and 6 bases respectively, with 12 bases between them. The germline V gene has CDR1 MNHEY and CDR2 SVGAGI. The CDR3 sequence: CASSYAGDTQYF. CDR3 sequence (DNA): TGTGCCAGCTCCTACGCGGGGGATACGCAGTATTTT.

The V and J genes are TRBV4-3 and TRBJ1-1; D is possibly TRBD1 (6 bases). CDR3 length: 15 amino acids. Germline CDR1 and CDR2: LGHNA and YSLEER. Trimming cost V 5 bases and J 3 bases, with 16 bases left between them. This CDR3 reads CASSKARQVYTEAFF. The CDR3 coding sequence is TGCGCCAGCAGCAAAGCCCGACAGGTCTACACTGAAGCTTTCTTT.

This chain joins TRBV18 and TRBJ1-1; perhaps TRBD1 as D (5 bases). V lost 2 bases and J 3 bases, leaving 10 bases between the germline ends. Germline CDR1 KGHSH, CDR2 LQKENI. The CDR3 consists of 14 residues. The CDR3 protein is CASSPAGGYTEAFF. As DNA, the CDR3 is TGTGCCAGCTCACCAGCGGGGGGGTACACTGAAGCTTTCTTT. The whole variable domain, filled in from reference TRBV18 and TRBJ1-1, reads NAGVMQNPRHLVRRRGQEARLRCSPMKGHSHVYWYRQLPEEGLKFMVYLQKENIIDESGMPKERFSAEFPKEGPSILRIQQVVRGDSAAYFCASSPAGGYTEAFFGQGTRLTVV.

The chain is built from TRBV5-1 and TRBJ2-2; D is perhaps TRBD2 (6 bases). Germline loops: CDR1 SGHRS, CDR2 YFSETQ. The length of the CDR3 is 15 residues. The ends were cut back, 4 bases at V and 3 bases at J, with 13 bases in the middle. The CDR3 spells CASSPLTGDTGELFF. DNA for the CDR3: TGCGCCAGCAGCCCCCTAACGGGGGACACCGGGGAGCTGTTTTTT.

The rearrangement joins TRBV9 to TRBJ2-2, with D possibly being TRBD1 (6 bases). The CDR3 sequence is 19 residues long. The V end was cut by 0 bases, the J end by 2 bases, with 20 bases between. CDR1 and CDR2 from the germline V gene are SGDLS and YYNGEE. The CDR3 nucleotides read TGTGCCAGCAGCGTAGAGTGGCCTGGTACAGGGCTTAACACCGGGGAGCTGTTTTTT. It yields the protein CASSVEWPGTGLNTGELFF. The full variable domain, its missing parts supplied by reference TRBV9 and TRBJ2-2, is DSGVTQTPKHLITATGQRVTLRCSPRSGDLSVYWYQQSLDQGLQFLIQYYNGEERAKGNILERFSAQQFPDLHSELNLSSLELGDSALYFCASSVEWPGTGLNTGELFFGEGSRLTVL.

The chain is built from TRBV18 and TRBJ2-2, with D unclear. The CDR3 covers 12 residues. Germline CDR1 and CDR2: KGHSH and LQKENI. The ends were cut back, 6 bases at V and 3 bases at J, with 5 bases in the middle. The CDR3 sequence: CASSQDTGELFF. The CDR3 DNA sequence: TGTGCCAGCTCTCAGGACACCGGGGAGCTGTTTTTT.

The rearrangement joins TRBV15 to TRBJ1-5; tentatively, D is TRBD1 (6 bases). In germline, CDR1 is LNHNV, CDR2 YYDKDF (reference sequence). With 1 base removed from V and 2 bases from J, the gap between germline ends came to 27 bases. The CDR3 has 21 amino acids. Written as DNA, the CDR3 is TGTGCCACCAGCAGAGGAATCATGGCCCTCGGGGGGCTCTACGGCAATCAGCCCCAGCATTTT. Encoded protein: CATSRGIMALGGLYGNQPQHF.

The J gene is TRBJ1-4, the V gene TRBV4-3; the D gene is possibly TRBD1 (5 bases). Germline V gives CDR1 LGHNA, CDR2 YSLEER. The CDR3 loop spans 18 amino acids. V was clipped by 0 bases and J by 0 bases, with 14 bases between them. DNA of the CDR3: TGCGCCAGCAGCCAAGATTACGGGGGGTCTTCAACTAATGAAAAACTGTTTTTT. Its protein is CASSQDYGGSSTNEKLFF.